This paragraph covers one T cell receptor (beta chain) sequence. In the authors' workflow: Researchers report that nucleated cell counts were estimated from reference gene primer amplification. Measured with immunoSEQ multiplex PCR; TCRdb has only the in-frame clones, and not every one. That table gives V, J and clone size, and the DNA gave D and trimming. The sample has over 200,000 clones; roughly nine tenths are singletons. This record comes from a study of blood T cell repertoires in COVID-19. The overall study: The analysed material was cDNA or gDNA that came from T cells, B-cell-depleted T cells, or PBMCs.

The germline gives CDR1 LNHDA, CDR2 SQIVND (reference sequence). This CDR3 is built from 14 residues. V dropped 3 bases and J dropped 3; count of bases not matched to a gene: 3. The receptor's source is a man aged 60 to 75 who had recovered from COVID-19. The sample was peripheral blood. The chain combines TRBV19 with TRBJ2-3, with 7 bases identical to TRBD1. For the CDR3, the DNA is TGTGCCAGTAGTATCCAGGGGGTTACAGATACGCAGTATTTT. This sequence encodes CASSIQGVTDTQYF. Full variable domain (rest looked up from reference TRBV19 and TRBJ2-3): DGGITQSPKYLFRKEGQNVTLSCEQNLNHDAMYWYRQDPGQGLRLIYYSQIVNDFQKGDIAEGYSVSREKKESFPLTVTSAQKNPTAFYLCASSIQGVTDTQYFGPGTRLTVL.